The clone carrying this TCR beta chain has only one observation. The germline V gene has CDR1 LNHDA and CDR2 SQIVND (reference sequence). With 10 bases clipped from V and 7 bases from J, the junction kept 6 bases outside the gene matches. This CDR3 has 13 amino acids. The data are from a study of blood T cell repertoires in COVID-19. Libraries were prepared by immunoSEQ multiplex PCR; TCRdb keeps only in-frame clonotypes and omits some of them. Of 110,000 to 150,000 clones in the sample, more than 75% were seen once. The origin of this receptor is a woman between 50 and 59 years old with acute or convalescent COVID-19. The sequencing sample was made of peripheral blood. The chain uses TRBV19 and TRBJ1-6; 8 positions agree with TRBD1. As DNA, the CDR3 is TGTGCCACATCGGACAGGGTAAATTCACCCCTCCACTTT. Amino acids: CATSDRVNSPLHF.